Many counts were recorded for the clone carrying this T cell receptor (beta chain). What it binds is unknown. CDR1 and CDR2 from the germline V gene are MDHEN and SYDVKM. Trimming at V came to 7 bases and at J to 4 bases, leaving 21 bases not matched to a gene. This CDR3 comprises 19 residues. This record belongs to a study of neurological immune-mediated disorders. TCRdb re-called the 5' RACE reads through MiXCR, storing one row per CDR3 protein. This table has about 30,000 distinct CDR3 sequences, under 6% appearing once. Study results and caveats: The highest TCR clonal expansion occurred in HTLV-1-associated myelopathy; multiple sclerosis fell below healthy controls.

The chain links TRBV28 to TRBJ1-4; 7 nucleotides agree with TRBD1. Sample: CD4+ T cells from blood. The clonotype originates from a woman in her 50s in good health. The CDR3 sequence: CASTLSARSTTGINEKLFF. In DNA form, the CDR3 reads TGTGCCAGCACCCTATCGGCGAGGAGTACGACAGGGATTAATGAAAAACTGTTTTTT.